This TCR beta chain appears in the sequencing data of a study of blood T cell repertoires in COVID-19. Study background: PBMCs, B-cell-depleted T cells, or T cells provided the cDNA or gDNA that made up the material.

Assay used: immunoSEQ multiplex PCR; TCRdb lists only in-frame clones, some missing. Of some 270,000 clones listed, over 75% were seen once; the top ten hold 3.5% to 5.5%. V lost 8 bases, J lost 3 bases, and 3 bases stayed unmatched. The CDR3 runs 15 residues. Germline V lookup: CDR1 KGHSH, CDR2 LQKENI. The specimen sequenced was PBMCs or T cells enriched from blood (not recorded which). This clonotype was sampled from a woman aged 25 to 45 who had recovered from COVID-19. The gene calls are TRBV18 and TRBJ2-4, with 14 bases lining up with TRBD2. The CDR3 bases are TGTGCCAGCGGGGGACTAGCGGGAGTCAAAAACATTCAGTACTTC. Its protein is CASGGLAGVKNIQYF. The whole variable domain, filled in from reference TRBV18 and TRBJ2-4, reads NAGVMQNPRHLVRRRGQEARLRCSPMKGHSHVYWYRQLPEEGLKFMVYLQKENIIDESGMPKERFSAEFPKEGPSILRIQQVVRGDSAAYFCASGGLAGVKNIQYFGAGTRLSVL.